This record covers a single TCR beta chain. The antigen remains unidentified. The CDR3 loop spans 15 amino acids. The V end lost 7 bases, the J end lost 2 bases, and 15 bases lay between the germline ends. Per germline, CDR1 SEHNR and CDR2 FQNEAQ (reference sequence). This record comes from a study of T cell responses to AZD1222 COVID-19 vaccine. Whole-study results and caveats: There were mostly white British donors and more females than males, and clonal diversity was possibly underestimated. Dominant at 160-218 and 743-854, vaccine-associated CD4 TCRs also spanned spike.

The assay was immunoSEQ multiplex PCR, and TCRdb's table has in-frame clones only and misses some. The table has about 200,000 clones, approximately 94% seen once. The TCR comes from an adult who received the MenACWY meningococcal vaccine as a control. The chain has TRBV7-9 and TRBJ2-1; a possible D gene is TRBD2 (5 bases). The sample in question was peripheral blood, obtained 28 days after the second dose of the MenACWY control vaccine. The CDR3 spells CASTHPGSTYNEQFF. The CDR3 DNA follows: TGTGCCAGCACCCATCCGGGATCCACCTACAATGAGCAGTTCTTC.